The following is a TCR beta chain sequence with its context. Its antigen is not known. The data were produced by immunoSEQ multiplex PCR, yet TCRdb's version contains in-frame clones alone and is incomplete. The top ten hold 17% of the sample, which has 120,000 or so clones, around 84% seen once. This record comes from a study of T cell responses to AZD1222 COVID-19 vaccine. The V gene end was trimmed by 0 bases and the J gene end by 2 bases; junction bases not matched to a gene: 4. Germline CDR1 reads SGHTA; CDR2 reads FQGNSA. The CDR3 consists of 15 residues. The study, taken as a whole, reports: Possibly, clonal diversity was underestimated; donors were largely white British and included more females.

Sequencing used peripheral blood, obtained 28 days after the second AZD1222 dose. The V gene is TRBV7-2, the J gene TRBJ2-7; 7 bases are a match to TRBD1. The clonotype was recovered from an adult who received the AZD1222 COVID-19 vaccine. This chain's CDR3 is CASSLASGQPYEQYF. The CDR3 region has the DNA TGTGCCAGCAGCTTAGCGTCGGGACAGCCCTACGAGCAGTACTTC.